What follows are 20 T cell receptor beta chains derived from one specimen sequenced in a study of shared clonotypes between healthy human individuals. The assay was immunoSEQ multiplex PCR, and TCRdb's table has in-frame clones only and misses some. The sample lists about 1.1 million clones; about 72% were seen once. Sequenced material: memory CD4+ T cells from PBMCs. Subset reported: CD45RA-negative fraction. Every receptor here comes from a man aged 18-30 years in good health. Some clones in this sample may be carry-over from other donors' samples.

This clone was detected a few times. V is TRBV7-9 and J is TRBJ1-2; 8 bases line up with TRBD1. The germline CDR1 and CDR2 sequences are SEHNR and FQNEAQ (reference sequence). This CDR3 region has 13 residues. V lost 5 bases and J lost 5; bases outside the gene matches: 4. CDR3 sequence (DNA): TGTGCCAGCAGCCCTTGGACAGGGTATGGCTACACCTTC. Translated, it gives CASSPWTGYGYTF.

The rearrangement uses TRBV23-1 and TRBJ2-7; tentatively, D is TRBD1 (6 bases). TRBV23-1 is marked as an open reading frame, function uncertain. Trimming removed 2 bases from V and 5 bases from J, with 7 bases in between. CDR3 length: 12 amino acids. The CDR3 nucleotides read TGCGCCAGCAGTCAACGACAGGACGAGCAGTACTTC. The encoded protein is CASSQRQDEQYF.

The chain combines TRBV6-1 with TRBJ2-1; D remains unclear. Germline V gene data show CDR1 as MNHNS and CDR2 as SASEGT. The ends were cut back, 4 bases at V and 5 bases at J, with 9 bases in the middle. CDR3 length: 13 amino acids. CDR3 in DNA: TGTGCCAGCAGTGGATCTTTGAACAATGAGCAGTTCTTC. Amino acid sequence: CASSGSLNNEQFF.

V and J are TRBV12-5 and TRBJ2-2; no definite D call. Germline CDR1 LGHNT, CDR2 FRNRAP. The CDR3 has 14 residues. Trimming took 6 bases from V and 3 from J, leaving 11 bases between them. In nucleotides, the CDR3 is TGTGCTAGTGGGGACGGGTGGGACACCGGGGAGCTGTTTTTT. It translates to CASGDGWDTGELFF.

The chain employs TRBV2 and TRBJ2-7; TRBD2 agrees at 12 bases. This CDR3 has 16 residues. After removal of 7 bases from V and 6 bases from J, the junction contained 13 bases not matched to a gene. Germline V CDR1 and CDR2: SNHLY, FYNNEI. The CDR3 is CASIERPGLAGPEQYF. The CDR3 coding sequence is TGTGCCAGCATAGAGCGCCCGGGACTAGCGGGTCCCGAGCAGTACTTC.

The chain employs TRBV5-1 and TRBJ2-3; D might be TRBD1 or TRBD2, each matching 5 bases. Between the trimmed V and J ends, which lost 4 bases and 1 base, there was a span of 16 bases. CDR1 is SGHRS and CDR2 is YFSETQ in the germline V gene. The CDR3 contains 16 residues. The CDR3 DNA reads as TGCGCCAGCAGCGGGGTCCGGGACGGAGGCACAGATACGCAGTATTTT. Amino acid sequence: CASSGVRDGGTDTQYF. Combining the CDR3 with reference TRBV5-1 and TRBJ2-3 gives the whole variable domain KAGVTQTPRYLIKTRGQQVTLSCSPISGHRSVSWYQQTPGQGLQFLFEYFSETQRNKGNFPGRFSGRQFSNSRSEMNVSTLELGDSALYLCASSGVRDGGTDTQYFGPGTRLTVL.

Worth noting for this clone: A far larger clone is off by one base, so a read error is likely. J is TRBJ1-1 and V is TRBV30; a possible D gene is TRBD1 (6 bases). The V gene lost 5 bases and the J gene lost 1 base, with 17 bases spanning the gap. The germline gives CDR1 GTSNPN, CDR2 SVGIG (reference sequence). The CDR3 contains 15 residues. The CDR3: CAWGLGQKKNTEAFF. The CDR3 DNA follows: TGTGCCTGGGGCCTTGGACAGAAAAAGAACACTGAAGCTTTCTTT.

The chain has TRBV4-2 and TRBJ2-2, with D possibly matching TRBD2 (5 bases). Trimming stripped 1 base from V and 4 bases from J, with 7 bases between. CDR1 and CDR2 (germline): LGHNA, YNFKEQ. The length of the CDR3 is 14 residues. This CDR3 is CASSQGRGTGELFF. In DNA, the CDR3 is TGTGCCAGCAGCCAAGGACGGGGCACCGGGGAGCTGTTTTTT.

This clone was observed a single time. Distinct nucleotide sequences in the sample also encode this CDR3. The genes are TRBV28 and TRBJ1-2; perhaps TRBD1 as D (5 bases). CDR1 and CDR2 from the germline V gene are MDHEN and SYDVKM. The V and J ends lost 3 bases and 5 bases respectively, with 10 bases between them. The CDR3 covers 13 residues. The CDR3, as DNA: TGTGCCAGCAGTTTCGGGGCAGGATATGGCTACACCTTC. Translating it yields CASSFGAGYGYTF.

Of note for this clone: It may be a read error: a sequence one base away is much more abundant. The chain is built from TRBV12-1 and TRBJ2-7. TRBV12-1 is termed a pseudogene. This CDR3 has 11 residues. In DNA form, the CDR3 reads TGTGCCAGCAGCTTCTCCTACGAGCAGTACTTC. It is translated as CASSFSYEQYF.

A remark on this clone: This sample also contains other DNA sequences that code for the same CDR3. The chain employs TRBV9 and TRBJ1-2; no reliable D call. Trimming shortened V by 0 bases and J by 6 bases, and 6 bases separated the two germline ends. The length of the CDR3 is 12 residues. From germline, CDR1 is SGDLS and CDR2 YYNGEE. The CDR3 reads CASSVDGDGYTF. The DNA for the CDR3 is TGTGCCAGCAGCGTAGACGGGGATGGCTACACCTTC.

The rearrangement uses TRBV7-8 and TRBJ2-5; no clear D gene. V lost 2 bases and J lost 2, with 12 bases in between. CDR3 size: 15 residues. CDR1 is SGHVS, CDR2 FQNEAQ, per germline. CDR3 sequence (DNA): TGTGCCAGCAGCTTACTGGATGACGCACAAGAGACCCAGTACTTC. Its protein product is CASSLLDDAQETQYF.

In regard to this clone: Distinct nucleotide sequences in the sample also encode this CDR3. The gene calls are TRBV7-2 and TRBJ2-3, with 9 bases fitting TRBD1. The CDR3 has 15 residues. Trimming cost V 5 bases and J 3 bases; bases outside gene matches: 6. Germline CDR1 reads SGHTA; CDR2 reads FQGNSA. CDR3 residues: CASSPRQGVTDTQYF. Written as DNA, the CDR3 is TGTGCCAGCAGCCCTAGACAGGGGGTAACAGATACGCAGTATTTT.

The chain joins TRBV28 to TRBJ2-7; 7 nucleotides line up with TRBD2. The CDR3 is made up of 13 amino acids. CDR1 is MDHEN and CDR2 is SYDVKM in the germline V gene. With V trimmed by 8 bases and J by 0 bases, 4 bases remained unmatched. CDR3 sequence reads: CASLSGTSYEQYF. In DNA form, the CDR3 reads TGTGCCAGCCTCAGCGGGACCTCCTACGAGCAGTACTTC.

This clone was seen once. The chain combines TRBV9 with TRBJ2-1, with D maybe TRBD1 (6 bases). This CDR3 is 16 amino acids long. CDR1 and CDR2 (germline): SGDLS, YYNGEE. V was trimmed by 0 bases and J by 8 bases, leaving 18 bases between them. CDR3 residues: CASSVAATGSGHEQFF. CDR3 bases: TGTGCCAGCAGCGTAGCGGCCACAGGGTCCGGCCATGAGCAGTTCTTC. Full variable domain (missing parts from reference TRBV9 and TRBJ2-1): DSGVTQTPKHLITATGQRVTLRCSPRSGDLSVYWYQQSLDQGLQFLIQYYNGEERAKGNILERFSAQQFPDLHSELNLSSLELGDSALYFCASSVAATGSGHEQFFGPGTRLTVL.

The chain is built from TRBV28 and TRBJ1-4; 8 bases are a match to TRBD1. V shed 2 bases, J shed 9 bases, and the junction held 8 bases outside the gene matches. This CDR3 comprises 15 residues. Per the germline V gene, CDR1 is MDHEN and CDR2 is SYDVKM. The CDR3 spells CASSLGGGTGQKLFF. The CDR3 DNA sequence: TGTGCCAGCAGTTTAGGGGGTGGGACAGGCCAAAAACTGTTTTTT.

As regards this clone: This sequence is one base from a far larger clone and is likely a read error. V and J are TRBV30 and TRBJ1-4, with 8 bases fitting TRBD1. Germline V CDR1 and CDR2: GTSNPN, SVGIG (reference sequence). The CDR3 totals 14 residues. The V and J ends lost 8 bases and 6 bases, in that order; junction bases with no gene match: 11. CDR3 loop: CAREDLTGDEKLFF. CDR3 nucleotide sequence: TGTGCCCGGGAGGACCTGACAGGGGATGAAAAACTGTTTTTT.

This chain links TRBV19 with TRBJ1-5, with 7 nucleotides matching TRBD1. V was clipped by 3 bases and J by 2 bases; unmatched bases: 7. The V gene's germline CDR1 is LNHDA and CDR2 SQIVND (reference sequence). The CDR3 spans 16 residues. CDR3 sequence (DNA): TGTGCCAGTAGTATTCGACAGGGCCAGGGCAATCAGCCCCAGCATTTT. Its translation is CASSIRQGQGNQPQHF.

The table lists this clone with a count of one. The V and J genes are TRBV29-1 and TRBJ2-7; D possibly corresponds to TRBD1 (6 bases). CDR1 is SQVTM and CDR2 is ANQGSEA in the germline V gene. Trimming removed 3 bases from V and 6 bases from J, with 15 bases in between. This CDR3 spans 13 amino acids. CDR3: CSVDKQGTGEQYF. The CDR3, as DNA: TGCAGCGTTGATAAACAGGGAACCGGCGAGCAGTACTTC.

The chain is built from TRBV7-2 and TRBJ2-1; TRBD2 aligns across 10 bases. The CDR3 sequence is 16 residues long. J gave up 4 bases and V 5 bases, and 8 bases lay outside the gene matches. Germline CDR1 is SGHTA and CDR2 is FQGNSA. The CDR3 loop is CASSVGLAVEYNEQFF. The CDR3 bases are TGTGCCAGCAGCGTAGGACTAGCGGTGGAATACAATGAGCAGTTCTTC.